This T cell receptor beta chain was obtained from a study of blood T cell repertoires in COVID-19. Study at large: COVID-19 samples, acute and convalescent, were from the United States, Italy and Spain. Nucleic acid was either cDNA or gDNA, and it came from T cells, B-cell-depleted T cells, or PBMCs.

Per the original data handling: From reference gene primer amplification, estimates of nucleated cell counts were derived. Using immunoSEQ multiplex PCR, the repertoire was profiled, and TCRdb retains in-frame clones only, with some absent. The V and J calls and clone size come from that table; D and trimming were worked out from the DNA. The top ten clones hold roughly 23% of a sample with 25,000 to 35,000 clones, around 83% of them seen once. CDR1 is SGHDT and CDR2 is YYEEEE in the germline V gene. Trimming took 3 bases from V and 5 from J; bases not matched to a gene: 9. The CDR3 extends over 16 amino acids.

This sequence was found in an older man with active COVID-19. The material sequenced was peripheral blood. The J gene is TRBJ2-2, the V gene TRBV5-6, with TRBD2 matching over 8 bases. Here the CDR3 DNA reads TGTGCCAGCAGCTCCCTCGGGGGGGTTCGAACCGGGGAGCTGTTTTTT. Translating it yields CASSSLGGVRTGELFF.